These 30 T cell receptor beta chains were all obtained from the same sample, sequenced in a study of a mutant IDH1 vaccine in newly diagnosed glioma. The sample's time point: week 35, safety follow-up. A single vaccine dose contained 300 ug of mutant IDH1 20-mer peptide, and topical imiquimod was used with it. These receptors lack a known antigen. Assay used: immunoSEQ multiplex PCR; TCRdb lists only in-frame clones, some missing. This sample yields more than 60,000 clones, of which roughly four fifths are seen a single time; 4.5% to 5% belongs to the top ten. The sample consisted of PBMCs, taken from a glioma patient whose treatment included an IDH1 peptide vaccine. The source of these receptors is a man aged 50 to 60 with glioma.

This clone was observed a single time. The rearrangement joins TRBV2 to TRBJ2-3; perhaps TRBD2 as D (6 bases). CDR3 length equals 13 residues. Deletions cut 10 bases from V and 6 bases from J, with 17 bases between. Germline V gene data show CDR1 as SNHLY and CDR2 as FYNNEI. DNA of the CDR3: TGTGCCAAACGGGACTCCCTCACGGATACGCAGTATTTT. Its translation is CAKRDSLTDTQYF.

This clone came up once. V is TRBV2 and J is TRBJ2-1; D is uncertain. Trimming shortened V by 9 bases and J by 1 base, and 10 bases separated the two germline ends. In germline, CDR1 is SNHLY, CDR2 FYNNEI. The CDR3 is 13 residues long. Here the CDR3 DNA reads TGTGCCAGTGGGGAAGAGTCCTACAATGAGCAGTTCTTC. It encodes CASGEESYNEQFF.

This clone was observed once. The chain combines TRBV9 with TRBJ2-1; D is possibly TRBD1 (6 bases). The CDR3 has 15 residues. Per the germline V gene, CDR1 is SGDLS and CDR2 is YYNGEE. Trimming pared 0 bases from V and 4 bases from J, leaving 11 bases between. The CDR3 sequence is CASSVDPGEYNEQFF. CDR3 nucleotides: TGTGCCAGCAGCGTAGATCCAGGGGAGTACAATGAGCAGTTCTTC. Full variable domain (missing parts from reference TRBV9 and TRBJ2-1): DSGVTQTPKHLITATGQRVTLRCSPRSGDLSVYWYQQSLDQGLQFLIQYYNGEERAKGNILERFSAQQFPDLHSELNLSSLELGDSALYFCASSVDPGEYNEQFFGPGTRLTVL.

The rearrangement uses TRBV2 and TRBJ2-1; D uncertain. V was shortened by 7 bases and J by 5 bases, with 21 bases between the two germline ends. Germline V gene sequence: CDR1 SNHLY, CDR2 FYNNEI. The CDR3 consists of 16 residues. The CDR3 sequence: CASIGRRTAGDNEQFF. The CDR3, as DNA: TGTGCCAGCATCGGACGAAGGACGGCTGGCGACAATGAGCAGTTCTTC.

V gene TRBV7-6 combines with J gene TRBJ2-7; 9 bases match TRBD1. The J segment lost 3 bases and the V segment lost 8 bases, leaving 8 bases of the junction unmatched. Germline CDR1 reads SGHVS; CDR2 reads FNYEAQ. CDR3 length: 14 residues. CDR3 sequence: CASGAGTGFYEQYF. The CDR3 coding sequence is TGTGCCAGCGGGGCCGGGACAGGGTTCTACGAGCAGTACTTC.

The rearrangement links TRBV19 to TRBJ1-1; D not resolved. V lost 3 bases, J lost 0 bases, and 8 bases lay in between. Germline CDR1 and CDR2: LNHDA and SQIVND (reference sequence). The CDR3 length is 14 residues. DNA of the CDR3: TGTGCCAGTAGTATCGAGCGTTTGAACACTGAAGCTTTCTTT. It codes for CASSIERLNTEAFF.

This chain uses TRBV5-4 with TRBJ2-6, with D hard to call. Germline-derived CDR1 and CDR2 are SGHNT and YYREEE (reference sequence). The CDR3 consists of 18 residues. V lost 0 bases to trimming and J lost 0 bases, with 13 bases between them. The CDR3 nucleotides read TGTGCCAGCAGCTTGGGAACAAAGGGAAACTCTGGGGCCAACGTCCTGACTTTC. The encoded protein is CASSLGTKGNSGANVLTF.

The chain carries TRBV29-1 and TRBJ2-2; tentatively, D is TRBD1 (5 bases). The germline V gene has CDR1 SQVTM and CDR2 ANQGSEA. Trimming pared 4 bases from V and 7 bases from J, leaving 13 bases between. The CDR3 is made up of 13 amino acids. The CDR3 region has the DNA TGCAGCGTTGGTTCTAGGGGTATCGGGGAGCTGTTTTTT. Protein sequence: CSVGSRGIGELFF.

The CDR3 reads CASSVGLAGNYEQYF. The CDR3 bases are TGTGCCAGCAGCGTAGGTTTAGCGGGGAACTACGAGCAGTACTTC. This chain links TRBV9 with TRBJ2-7; 8 nucleotides line up with TRBD2. V lost 0 bases, J lost 3 bases, and 5 bases stayed unmatched. This CDR3 is 15 amino acids long. Germline CDR1 and CDR2: SGDLS and YYNGEE.

The V gene is TRBV7-9, the J gene TRBJ1-2; no definite D call. The CDR3 is 13 residues long. Per the germline V gene, CDR1 is SEHNR and CDR2 is FQNEAQ (reference sequence). V was cut by 5 bases and J by 2 bases, with 9 bases left in between. The CDR3 is CASSPAVNYGYTF. The CDR3 DNA follows: TGTGCCAGCAGCCCGGCCGTCAACTATGGCTACACCTTC.

The chain uses TRBV28 and TRBJ1-1; D gene unclear. V was shortened by 7 bases and J by 5 bases, with 8 bases between the two germline ends. The CDR3 spans 11 residues. Germline CDR1 MDHEN, CDR2 SYDVKM. The CDR3 spells CASNGMTEAFF. The CDR3 region has the DNA TGTGCCAGCAATGGGATGACTGAAGCTTTCTTT.

This clone was detected only once. The chain has TRBV29-1 and TRBJ2-1; 8 bases align to TRBD1. The CDR3 runs 15 residues. Losses at the gene ends were 4 bases for V and 5 bases for J; bases not matched to a gene: 10. Looked up from germline, CDR1 is SQVTM and CDR2 is ANQGSEA. The CDR3: CSVGQGRPSDNEQFF. In nucleotides, the CDR3 is TGCAGCGTTGGACAGGGGCGTCCGTCGGACAATGAGCAGTTCTTC.

V usage is TRBV5-1 and J usage is TRBJ2-5; 8 nucleotides agree with TRBD1. The germline CDR1 and CDR2 sequences are SGHRS and YFSETQ. V lost 1 base and J lost 5; bases outside the gene matches: 10. The CDR3 covers 16 residues. CDR3 region: CASSLWQGAGAETQYF. The CDR3, as DNA: TGCGCCAGCAGCTTGTGGCAGGGGGCTGGAGCGGAGACCCAGTACTTC.

The V call is TRBV7-9, the J call TRBJ1-5, with a possible D match to TRBD1 (5 bases). Germline assignment: CDR1 SEHNR and CDR2 FQNEAQ (reference sequence). Trimming took off 3 bases at V and 6 bases at J, with 9 bases between the two ends. The CDR3 covers 13 residues. CDR3 in DNA: TGTGCCAGCAGCTTGGAGGGGCTTCAGCCCCAGCATTTT. Its protein product is CASSLEGLQPQHF.

The rearrangement links TRBV5-1 to TRBJ1-1; D ambiguous. The V end was cut by 4 bases, the J end by 1 base, with 11 bases between. Germline values: CDR1 SGHRS, CDR2 YFSETQ. This CDR3 has 14 amino acids. The CDR3 here is CASSALGRNTEAFF. In DNA, the CDR3 is TGCGCCAGCAGCGCCCTGGGCAGGAACACTGAAGCTTTCTTT. The whole variable domain, remainder taken from reference TRBV5-1 and TRBJ1-1, is KAGVTQTPRYLIKTRGQQVTLSCSPISGHRSVSWYQQTPGQGLQFLFEYFSETQRNKGNFPGRFSGRQFSNSRSEMNVSTLELGDSALYLCASSALGRNTEAFFGQGTRLTVV.

The V gene is TRBV7-4, the J gene TRBJ2-7; TRBD1 agrees at 8 bases. This CDR3 is 14 amino acids long. After removal of 10 bases from V and 3 bases from J, the junction contained 11 bases not matched to a gene. Germline V gene data show CDR1 as SGHVT and CDR2 as SQSDAQ. The CDR3 DNA follows: TGTGCCACCGATTTGGACAGGGAGCGCTACGAGCAGTACTTC. Its protein is CATDLDRERYEQYF.

The chain uses TRBV5-6 and TRBJ1-1; TRBD1 aligns across 10 bases. This CDR3 spans 15 amino acids. The J segment lost 3 bases and the V segment lost 2 bases, leaving 4 bases of the junction unmatched. In germline, CDR1 is SGHDT, CDR2 YYEEEE. The CDR3 region is CASSFPTGGHTEAFF. As DNA, the CDR3 is TGTGCCAGCAGCTTCCCGACAGGGGGCCACACTGAAGCTTTCTTT.

The chain uses TRBV11-2 and TRBJ2-2, with TRBD1 matching over 8 bases. The V segment lost 8 bases and the J segment 6 bases; nucleotides outside the gene matches: 11. Germline assignment: CDR1 SGHAT and CDR2 FQNNGV. There are 15 residues in the CDR3. The DNA for the CDR3 is TGTGCCAGCTCCACTTTGCAGGGGGCGCCCGGGGAGCTGTTTTTT. Its translation: CASSTLQGAPGELFF. Drawing the rest from reference TRBV11-2 and TRBJ2-2, the complete variable domain is EAGVAQSPRYKIIEKRQSVAFWCNPISGHATLYWYQQILGQGPKLLIQFQNNGVVDDSQLPKDRFSAERLKGVDSTLKIQPAKLEDSAVYLCASSTLQGAPGELFFGEGSRLTVL.

This clone was picked up a small number of times. The chain uses TRBV27 and TRBJ1-2, with a tentative D call TRBD1 (6 bases). Germline loops: CDR1 MNHEY, CDR2 SMNVEV (reference sequence). The germline V and J ends were trimmed by 7 bases and 6 bases, with 12 bases remaining between them. The CDR3 consists of 12 residues. CDR3 loop: CASKGGGNGYTF. Here the CDR3 DNA reads TGTGCCAGCAAAGGGGGAGGAAATGGCTACACCTTC.

V gene TRBV14 combines with J gene TRBJ2-5; TRBD1 is a possible D gene (5 bases). The CDR3 is 14 residues long. V gave up 0 bases and J gave up 2 bases, with 7 bases separating them. From germline, CDR1 is SGHDN and CDR2 FVKESK. The CDR3 nucleotides are TGTGCCAGCAGCCAAGAAAGGGGTCAAGAGACCCAGTACTTC. It specifies CASSQERGQETQYF.

V usage is TRBV5-1 and J usage is TRBJ2-5, with TRBD1 matching 7 bases. Germline V lookup: CDR1 SGHRS, CDR2 YFSETQ. V was pared by 1 base and J by 0 bases, with 3 bases of the junction left unmatched. The CDR3 contains 15 residues. The CDR3 loop is CASSLIGGNQETQYF. The CDR3 region has the DNA TGCGCCAGCAGCTTGATAGGGGGCAACCAAGAGACCCAGTACTTC.

The chain recombines TRBV19 with TRBJ2-1; D gene unclear. Germline V gives CDR1 LNHDA, CDR2 SQIVND (reference sequence). The CDR3 loop spans 12 amino acids. V dropped 1 base and J dropped 7 bases, with 5 bases sitting between them. The CDR3 loop reads CASSIGGNEQFF. For the CDR3, the DNA is TGTGCCAGTAGTATAGGAGGAAATGAGCAGTTCTTC.

The rearrangement uses TRBV18 and TRBJ2-2, with D maybe TRBD2 (6 bases). The CDR3 loop spans 13 amino acids. The germline V gene encodes CDR1 KGHSH and CDR2 LQKENI. V lost 6 bases and J 5 bases, leaving 10 bases between the germline ends. The CDR3 here is CASSGGTTGELFF. The CDR3 nucleotides are TGTGCCAGCTCCGGGGGTACAACCGGGGAGCTGTTTTTT.

This clone was counted only a few times. This chain uses TRBV6-5 with TRBJ2-7, with a weak D call TRBD1 (6 bases). Germline assignment: CDR1 MNHEY and CDR2 SVGAGI. V gave up 8 bases and J gave up 0 bases, with 8 bases separating them. The CDR3 spans 12 residues. CDR3 DNA sequence: TGTGCCAGCTGGGACACCTCCTACGAGCAGTACTTC. This translates into CASWDTSYEQYF.

The chain uses TRBV11-3 and TRBJ2-7; 7 nucleotides line up with TRBD1. This CDR3 contains 15 residues. The V segment lost 2 bases and the J segment 0 bases; nucleotides outside the gene matches: 4. The germline V gene has CDR1 SGHNT and CDR2 YENEEA. The CDR3 DNA reads TGTGCCAGCAGCTTACACAGGGGCACCTCCTACGAGCAGTACTTC. Translation: CASSLHRGTSYEQYF.

The rearrangement uses TRBV5-1 and TRBJ1-1; D possibly corresponds to TRBD1 (5 bases). Looked up from germline, CDR1 is SGHRS and CDR2 is YFSETQ. The length of the CDR3 is 14 residues. The V and J ends lost 4 bases and 8 bases respectively, with 18 bases between them. CDR3 residues: CASSPAGASTEAFF. CDR3 nucleotides: TGCGCCAGCAGCCCCGCCGGGGCAAGCACAGAAGCTTTCTTT.

The chain employs TRBV29-1 and TRBJ2-1; possible D gene TRBD1, 5 bases. CDR1 and CDR2 from the germline V gene are SQVTM and ANQGSEA. V lost 4 bases to trimming and J lost 3 bases, with 13 bases between them. The CDR3 runs to 14 residues. This CDR3 reads CSVGNDSYYNEQFF. The CDR3 DNA follows: TGCAGCGTTGGGAACGACAGTTACTACAATGAGCAGTTCTTC.

This chain joins TRBV7-9 and TRBJ1-1; no reliable D call. In germline, CDR1 is SEHNR, CDR2 FQNEAQ (reference sequence). This CDR3 comprises 11 residues. Trimming removed 3 bases at V and 3 bases at J, with 2 bases between. The CDR3 coding sequence is TGTGCCAGCAGCTTTGACACTGAAGCTTTCTTT. This gives the protein CASSFDTEAFF.

The chain carries TRBV10-1 and TRBJ2-2; D is undetermined. Looked up from germline, CDR1 is WNHNN and CDR2 is SYGVQD (reference sequence). Trimming cost V 4 bases and J 1 base, with 7 bases left between them. This CDR3 has 14 amino acids. The CDR3 DNA follows: TGCGCCAGCAGTGCTATTCTGAACACCGGGGAGCTGTTTTTT. This translates into CASSAILNTGELFF.

V usage is TRBV5-1 and J usage is TRBJ2-3; 9 bases are shared with TRBD2. The CDR3 has 16 residues. The trim removed 4 bases at V and 2 bases at J, leaving 8 bases unmatched. Germline CDR1 SGHRS, CDR2 YFSETQ. This CDR3 is CASSLGTSRPTDTQYF. The CDR3 DNA follows: TGCGCCAGCAGCCTTGGGACTAGCAGGCCCACAGATACGCAGTATTTT.